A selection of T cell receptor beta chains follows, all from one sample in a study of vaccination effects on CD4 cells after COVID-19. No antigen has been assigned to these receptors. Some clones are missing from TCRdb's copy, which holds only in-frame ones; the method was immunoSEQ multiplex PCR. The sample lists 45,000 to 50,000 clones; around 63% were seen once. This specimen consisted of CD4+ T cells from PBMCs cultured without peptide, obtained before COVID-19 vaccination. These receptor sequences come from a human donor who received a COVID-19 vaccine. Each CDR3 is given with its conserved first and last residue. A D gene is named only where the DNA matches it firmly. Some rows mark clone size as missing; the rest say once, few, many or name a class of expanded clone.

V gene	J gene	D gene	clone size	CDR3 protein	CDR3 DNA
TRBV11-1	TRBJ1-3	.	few	CASSTVSGNTIYF	TGTGCCAGCAGCACAGTCTCTGGAAACACCATATATTTT
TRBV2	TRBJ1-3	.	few	CASNKGGPGNTIYF	TGTGCCAGCAATAAGGGGGGGCCTGGAAACACCATATATTTT
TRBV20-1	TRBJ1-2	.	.	CSASFQFNGYTF	TGCAGTGCTAGTTTCCAGTTCAATGGCTACACCTTC
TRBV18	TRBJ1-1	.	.	CASSPVVYGGGEAFF	TGTGCCAGCTCCCCCGTAGTCTACGGCGGTGGTGAAGCTTTCTTT
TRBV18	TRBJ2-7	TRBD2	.	CASSPDSRGGYEQYF	TGTGCCAGCTCACCCGATTCGCGGGGAGGGTACGAGCAGTACTTC
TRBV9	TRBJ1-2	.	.	CASSENIRTTINYGYTF	TGTGCCAGCAGCGAAAATATCAGGACTACCATTAACTATGGCTACACCTTC
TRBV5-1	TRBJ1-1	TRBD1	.	CASSLDRGLMNTEAFF	TGCGCCAGCAGCTTGGACAGGGGGCTGATGAACACTGAAGCTTTCTTT
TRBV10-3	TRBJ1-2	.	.	CAISEWEWGRSYTF	TGTGCCATCAGTGAGTGGGAATGGGGGCGAAGCTACACCTTC
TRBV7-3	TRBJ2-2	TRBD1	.	CASSLTRTRQGSKNTGELFF	TGTGCCAGCAGCTTAACTAGGACCCGACAGGGGTCTAAGAACACCGGGGAGCTGTTTTTT
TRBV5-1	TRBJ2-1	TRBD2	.	CASSPVAGSYNEQFF	TGCGCCAGCAGCCCCGTAGCGGGCTCCTACAATGAGCAGTTCTTC
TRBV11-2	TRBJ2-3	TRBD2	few	CASSRPPGLAGLTDTQYF	TGTGCCAGCAGTCGTCCCCCGGGACTAGCGGGACTCACAGATACGCAGTATTTT
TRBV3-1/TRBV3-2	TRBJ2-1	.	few	CASSHGGGTQQFF	TGTGCCAGCAGCCACGGGGGTGGGACACAGCAGTTCTTC
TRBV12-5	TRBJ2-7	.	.	CASGWTGLTYEQYF	TGTGCTAGTGGTTGGACGGGACTCACCTACGAGCAGTACTTC
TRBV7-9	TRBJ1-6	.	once	CASSLVWNSPLHF	TGTGCCAGCAGCTTAGTTTGGAATTCACCCCTCCACTTT
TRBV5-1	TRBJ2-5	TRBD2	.	CASSFTASGAPNQETQYF	TGCGCCAGCAGCTTTACGGCTAGCGGGGCCCCCAACCAAGAGACCCAGTACTTC
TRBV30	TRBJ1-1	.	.	CAWSVAWGNYMNTEAFF	TGTGCCTGGAGTGTGGCTTGGGGAAATTACATGAACACTGAAGCTTTCTTT
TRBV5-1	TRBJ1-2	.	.	CASSLEGYGYTF	TGCGCCAGCAGCTTGGAGGGTTATGGCTACACCTTC
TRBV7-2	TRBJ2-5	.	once	CASSLALAGQETQYF	TGTGCCAGCAGCTTAGCTTTGGCAGGGCAAGAGACCCAGTACTTC
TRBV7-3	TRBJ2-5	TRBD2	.	CASSLMSRSGTRQETQYF	TGTGCCAGCAGCTTAATGAGTAGGAGCGGGACCCGCCAAGAGACCCAGTACTTC
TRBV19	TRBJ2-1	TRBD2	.	CASSRSRGGYNEQFF	TGTGCCAGTAGTCGGTCCCGGGGGGGGTACAATGAGCAGTTCTTC
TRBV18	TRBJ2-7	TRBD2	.	CASREGGITYEQYF	TGTGCCAGCCGGGAGGGCGGGATAACCTACGAGCAGTACTTC
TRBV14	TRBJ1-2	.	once	CASSLGPFYGYTF	TGTGCCAGCAGCCTCGGACCGTTCTATGGCTACACCTTC
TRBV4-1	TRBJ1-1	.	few	CASSQDWGSKAFF	TGCGCCAGCAGCCAAGATTGGGGTTCGAAAGCTTTCTTT
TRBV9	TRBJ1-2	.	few	CASSVGGANYGYTF	TGTGCCAGCAGCGTAGGGGGAGCTAACTATGGCTACACCTTC
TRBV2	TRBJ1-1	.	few	CASSALKGHTEAFF	TGTGCCAGCAGTGCGCTTAAGGGACACACTGAAGCTTTCTTT
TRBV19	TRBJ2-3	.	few	CASSIGGGTDTQYF	TGTGCCAGTAGTATCGGCGGGGGCACAGATACGCAGTATTTT
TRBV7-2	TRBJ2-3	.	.	CASSPLADTQYF	TGTGCCAGCAGCCCCCTAGCGGATACGCAGTATTTT
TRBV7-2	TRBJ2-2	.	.	CASSLGAGELFF	TGTGCCAGCAGCTTGGGGGCCGGGGAGCTGTTTTTT
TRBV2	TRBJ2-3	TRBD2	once	CASSAPSGGRSDTQYF	TGTGCCAGCAGTGCCCCTAGCGGGGGGCGGTCAGATACGCAGTATTTT
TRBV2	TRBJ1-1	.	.	CASSERGAGSTEAFF	TGTGCCAGCAGTGAGAGGGGCGCGGGGTCAACTGAAGCTTTCTTT
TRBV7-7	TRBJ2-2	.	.	CASSPGLASTGELFF	TGTGCTAGCAGCCCCGGGCTAGCTAGTACCGGGGAGCTGTTTTTT
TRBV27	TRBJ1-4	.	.	CASTLLMNEKLFF	TGTGCCAGCACCCTCCTGATGAATGAAAAACTGTTTTTT
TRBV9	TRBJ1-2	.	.	CASSGSGARDYGYTF	TGTGCCAGCAGCGGGAGCGGGGCGCGGGACTATGGCTACACCTTC
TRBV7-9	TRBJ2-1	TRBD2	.	CASSWGLAGGEQFF	TGTGCCAGCAGCTGGGGACTAGCGGGGGGGGAGCAGTTCTTC
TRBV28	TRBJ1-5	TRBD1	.	CATNTGVSNQPQHF	TGTGCCACTAATACAGGGGTTAGCAATCAGCCCCAGCATTTT
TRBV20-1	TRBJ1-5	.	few	CSASKGPSNQPQHF	TGCAGTGCTAGTAAGGGGCCTAGCAATCAGCCCCAGCATTTT
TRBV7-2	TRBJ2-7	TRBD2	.	CASSQGLAGGYEQYF	TGTGCCAGCAGCCAGGGACTAGCGGGAGGCTACGAGCAGTACTTC
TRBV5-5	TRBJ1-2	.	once	CASSLEGELGYTF	TGTGCCAGCAGCTTGGAGGGGGAGCTTGGCTACACCTTC
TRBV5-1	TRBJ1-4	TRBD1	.	CASSLGQGAEKLFF	TGCGCCAGCAGCTTGGGACAGGGGGCTGAAAAACTGTTTTTT
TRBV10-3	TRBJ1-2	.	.	CAIFDSYGYTF	TGTGCCATATTTGACAGCTATGGCTACACCTTC
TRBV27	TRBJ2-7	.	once	CASALGPSYEQYF	TGTGCCAGCGCCTTGGGGCCCTCTTACGAGCAGTACTTC
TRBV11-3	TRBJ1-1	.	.	CASSLRGDTEAFF	TGTGCCAGCAGCTTACGCGGGGACACTGAAGCTTTCTTT
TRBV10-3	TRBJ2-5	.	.	CAISESGRGGQETQYF	TGTGCCATCAGTGAGTCAGGCAGGGGGGGACAAGAGACCCAGTACTTC
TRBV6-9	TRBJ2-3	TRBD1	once	CASSTGTGGTDTQYF	TGTGCCAGCAGCACCGGGACAGGGGGCACAGATACGCAGTATTTT
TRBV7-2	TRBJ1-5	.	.	CASSLVVTDSNQPQHF	TGTGCCAGCAGCTTAGTGGTGACGGATAGCAATCAGCCCCAGCATTTT
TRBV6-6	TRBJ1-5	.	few	CASRLGTDSNQPQHF	TGTGCCAGCAGACTCGGGACGGATAGCAATCAGCCCCAGCATTTT
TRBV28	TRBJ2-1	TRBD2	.	CASSFSGTFTYNEQFF	TGTGCCAGCAGTTTTAGCGGGACCTTTACCTACAATGAGCAGTTCTTC
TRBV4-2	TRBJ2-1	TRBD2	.	CASSLPGLEGEQFF	TGTGCCAGCAGCCTCCCGGGACTAGAGGGTGAGCAGTTCTTC
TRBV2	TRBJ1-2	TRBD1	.	CASSDGLTGLRYTF	TGTGCCAGCAGTGATGGGCTGACAGGGCTGCGCTACACCTTC
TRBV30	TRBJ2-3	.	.	CAWNLQGLVTDTQYF	TGTGCCTGGAATTTGCAAGGGCTGGTTACAGATACGCAGTATTTT
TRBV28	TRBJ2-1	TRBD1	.	CASSFGTGANEQFF	TGTGCCAGCAGTTTCGGGACAGGGGCCAATGAGCAGTTCTTC
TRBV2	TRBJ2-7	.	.	CASSLDTSYEQYF	TGTGCCAGCAGTCTGGACACCTCCTACGAGCAGTACTTC
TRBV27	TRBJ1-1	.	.	CASSLGLFIRTEAFF	TGTGCCAGCAGTTTGGGACTATTCATTCGCACTGAAGCTTTCTTT
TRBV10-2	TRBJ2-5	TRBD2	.	CASSESGRGETQYF	TGCGCCAGCAGTGAGTCGGGGAGGGGAGAGACCCAGTACTTC